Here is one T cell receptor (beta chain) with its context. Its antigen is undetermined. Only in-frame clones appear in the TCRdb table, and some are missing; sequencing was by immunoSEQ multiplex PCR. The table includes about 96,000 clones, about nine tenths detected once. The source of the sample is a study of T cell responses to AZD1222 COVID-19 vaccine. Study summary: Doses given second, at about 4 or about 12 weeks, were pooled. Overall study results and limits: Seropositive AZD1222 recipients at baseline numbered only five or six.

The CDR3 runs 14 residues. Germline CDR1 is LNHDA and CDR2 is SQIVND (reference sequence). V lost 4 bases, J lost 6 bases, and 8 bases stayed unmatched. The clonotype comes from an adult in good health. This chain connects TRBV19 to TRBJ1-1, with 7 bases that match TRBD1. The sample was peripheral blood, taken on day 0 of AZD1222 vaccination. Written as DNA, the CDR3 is TGTGCCAGTAGTACCCAGGGGGGGGTAGCTGAAGCTTTCTTT. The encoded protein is CASSTQGGVAEAFF.